A selection of T cell receptor beta chains follows, all from one sample in a study of blood T cell repertoires in COVID-19. This table comes from immunoSEQ multiplex PCR, and its TCRdb copy is limited to in-frame clones, with some not included. The sample has 100,000 to 150,000 clones; 74% are singletons. The specimen was peripheral blood. Source of these receptors: a man aged 55 to 70 with acute or convalescent COVID-19. CDR3s include the opening cysteine and the closing phenylalanine or tryptophan. The D gene is left open where the match is weak.

D gene: -; CDR3 length: 14; V gene: TRBV3-1/TRBV3-2; CDR3 protein: CASSQGGTPYEQYF
D gene: TRBD2; CDR3 length: 16; V gene: TRBV3-1/TRBV3-2; CDR3 protein: CASSGELASRTDTQYF
D gene: TRBD2; CDR3 length: 14; V gene: TRBV9; CDR3 protein: CASSAGTNLDTQYF
D gene: -; CDR3 length: 13; V gene: TRBV12-3/TRBV12-4; CDR3 protein: CASSFLSRYGYTF
D gene: TRBD2; CDR3 length: 16; V gene: TRBV5-1; CDR3 protein: CASSSRGSGSGDTQYF
D gene: -; CDR3 length: 13; V gene: TRBV10-2; CDR3 protein: CASSDRGGLEAFF
D gene: -; CDR3 length: 15; V gene: TRBV14; CDR3 protein: CASSQRTVSGNTIYF
D gene: -; CDR3 length: 15; V gene: TRBV3-1/TRBV3-2; CDR3 protein: CASTSQDSPGGGYTF
D gene: TRBD2; CDR3 length: 16; V gene: TRBV10-3; CDR3 protein: CATARASGRASDTQYF
D gene: -; CDR3 length: 14; V gene: TRBV19; CDR3 protein: CASRSVAGANVLTF
D gene: TRBD2; CDR3 length: 14; V gene: TRBV6-5; CDR3 protein: CASSYSPTSAEGFF
D gene: -; CDR3 length: 15; V gene: TRBV15; CDR3 protein: CATSRVPGLIQPQHF
D gene: -; CDR3 length: 13; V gene: TRBV27; CDR3 protein: CASSLGAVSGYTF
D gene: -; CDR3 length: 15; V gene: TRBV6-6; CDR3 protein: CASSRARRTNTEAFF
D gene: TRBD2; CDR3 length: 17; V gene: TRBV10-3; CDR3 protein: CAISEHTSGGWTDTQYF
D gene: -; CDR3 length: 13; V gene: TRBV7-2; CDR3 protein: CASSLVVSGELFF
D gene: -; CDR3 length: 15; V gene: TRBV3-1/TRBV3-2; CDR3 protein: CASSQAPSGNSPLHF
D gene: TRBD2; CDR3 length: 14; V gene: TRBV6-5; CDR3 protein: CASRPGGNRYEQYF
D gene: -; CDR3 length: 14; V gene: TRBV7-8; CDR3 protein: CASGFRSGNGEQYF
D gene: -; CDR3 length: 13; V gene: TRBV10-3; CDR3 protein: CAISDGKADIQYF
D gene: TRBD2; CDR3 length: 18; V gene: TRBV6-1; CDR3 protein: CASSALSTSSQNSDTQYF
D gene: TRBD1; CDR3 length: 14; V gene: TRBV27; CDR3 protein: CASSPWTGGPGYTF
D gene: -; CDR3 length: 13; V gene: TRBV5-5; CDR3 protein: CASSLSQNQPQHF
D gene: TRBD2; CDR3 length: 15; V gene: TRBV7-3; CDR3 protein: CASSLRGGPSGELFF
D gene: -; CDR3 length: 13; V gene: TRBV12-3/TRBV12-4; CDR3 protein: CASRRGQLYGYTF